This T cell receptor beta chain appears in the sequencing data of a study of blood T cell repertoires in COVID-19. Turning to the study itself: Samples came from the United States, Italy and Spain, spanning acute and convalescent COVID-19. PBMCs, B-cell-depleted T cells, or T cells were the source of the cDNA or gDNA that made up the material.

Original methodology: Estimation of nucleated cell counts was performed using reference gene primer amplification. Method: immunoSEQ multiplex PCR; TCRdb's copy keeps in-frame clones and lacks some. That table is the source of V, J and clone size, and D and trimming were worked out from the DNA. Of over 55,000 clones listed, roughly 85% were seen once; the top ten hold over 40%. Germline V CDR1 and CDR2: SGHNT, YENEEA. This CDR3 is built from 13 residues. Trimming took 2 bases from V and 5 from J, leaving 9 bases between them. V usage is TRBV11-3 and J usage is TRBJ2-5; D possibly corresponds to TRBD2 (5 bases). The sequence derives from a human donor in a cohort sampled during active COVID-19. The sequenced sample consisted of peripheral blood. CDR3: CASSLTTGETQYF. DNA for the CDR3: TGTGCCAGCAGCTTAACTACGGGGGAGACCCAGTACTTC.